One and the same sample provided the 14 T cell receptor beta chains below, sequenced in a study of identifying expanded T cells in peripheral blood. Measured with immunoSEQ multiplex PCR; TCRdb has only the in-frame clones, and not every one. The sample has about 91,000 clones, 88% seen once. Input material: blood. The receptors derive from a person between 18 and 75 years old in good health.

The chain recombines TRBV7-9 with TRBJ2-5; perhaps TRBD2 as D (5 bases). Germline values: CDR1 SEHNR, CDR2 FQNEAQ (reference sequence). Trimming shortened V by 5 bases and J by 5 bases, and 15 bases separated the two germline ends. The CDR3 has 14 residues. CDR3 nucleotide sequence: TGTGCCAGCAGCCCCCCCGAGGGCCTCGAGACCCAGTACTTC. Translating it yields CASSPPEGLETQYF.

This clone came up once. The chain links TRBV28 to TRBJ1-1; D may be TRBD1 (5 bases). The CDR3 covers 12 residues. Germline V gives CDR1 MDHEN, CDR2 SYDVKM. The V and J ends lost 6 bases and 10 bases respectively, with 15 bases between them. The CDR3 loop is CASSTGGRRAFF. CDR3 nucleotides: TGTGCCAGCAGCACTGGGGGGAGGAGAGCTTTCTTT.

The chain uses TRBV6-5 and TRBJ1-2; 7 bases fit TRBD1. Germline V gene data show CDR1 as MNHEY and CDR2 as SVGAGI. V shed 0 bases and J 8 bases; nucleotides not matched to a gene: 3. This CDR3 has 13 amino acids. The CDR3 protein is CASSYSRGGGYTF. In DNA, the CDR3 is TGTGCCAGCAGTTACTCGAGAGGGGGCGGCTACACCTTC.

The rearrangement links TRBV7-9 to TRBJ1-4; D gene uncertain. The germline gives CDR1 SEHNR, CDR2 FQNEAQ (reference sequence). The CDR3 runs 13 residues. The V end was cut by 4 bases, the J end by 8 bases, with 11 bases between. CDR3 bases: TGTGCCAGCAGCTCAGTGCCTGGGGAAAAACTGTTTTTT. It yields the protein CASSSVPGEKLFF.

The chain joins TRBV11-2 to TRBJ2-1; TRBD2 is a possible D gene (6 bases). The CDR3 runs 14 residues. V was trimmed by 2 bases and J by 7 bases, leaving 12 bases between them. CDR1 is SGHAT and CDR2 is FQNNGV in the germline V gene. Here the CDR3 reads CASSLMRGSNEQFF. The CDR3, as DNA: TGTGCCAGCAGCTTAATGCGGGGCTCAAATGAGCAGTTCTTC.

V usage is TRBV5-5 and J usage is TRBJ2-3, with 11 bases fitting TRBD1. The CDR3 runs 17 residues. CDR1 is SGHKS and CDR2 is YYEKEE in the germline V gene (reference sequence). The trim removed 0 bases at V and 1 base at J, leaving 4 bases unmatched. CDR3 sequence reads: CASSLEGTGGGTDTQYF. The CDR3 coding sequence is TGTGCCAGCAGCTTGGAGGGGACAGGGGGAGGCACAGATACGCAGTATTTT. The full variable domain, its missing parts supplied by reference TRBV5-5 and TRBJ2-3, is DAGVTQSPTHLIKTRGQQVTLRCSPISGHKSVSWYQQVLGQGPQFIFQYYEKEERGRGNFPDRFSARQFPNYSSELNVNALLLGDSALYLCASSLEGTGGGTDTQYFGPGTRLTVL.

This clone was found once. Here the CDR3 reads CASSEPGQGETQYF. CDR3 sequence (DNA): TGTGCCAGCAGCGAACCGGGACAGGGAGAGACCCAGTACTTC. The gene calls are TRBV7-2 and TRBJ2-5; TRBD1 matches at 9 bases. With 5 bases clipped from V and 4 bases from J, the junction kept 5 bases outside the gene matches. The germline V gene encodes CDR1 SGHTA and CDR2 FQGNSA. The CDR3 is 14 residues long. Filled out from reference TRBV7-2 and TRBJ2-5, the complete variable domain reads GAGVSQSPSNKVTEKGKDVELRCDPISGHTALYWYRQSLGQGLEFLIYFQGNSAPDKSGLPSDRFSAERTGGSVSTLTIQRTQQEDSAVYLCASSEPGQGETQYFGPGTRLLVL.

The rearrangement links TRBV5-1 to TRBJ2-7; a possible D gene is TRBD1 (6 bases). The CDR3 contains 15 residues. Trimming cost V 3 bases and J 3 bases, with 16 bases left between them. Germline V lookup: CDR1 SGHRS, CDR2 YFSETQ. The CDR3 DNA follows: TGCGCCAGCAGCTCAGGACAGCCCCGGAGCTACGAGCAGTACTTC. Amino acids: CASSSGQPRSYEQYF.

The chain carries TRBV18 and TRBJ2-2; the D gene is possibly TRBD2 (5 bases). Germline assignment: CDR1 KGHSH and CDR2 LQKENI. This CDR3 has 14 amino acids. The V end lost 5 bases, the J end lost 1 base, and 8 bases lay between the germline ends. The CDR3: CASSSGLNTGELFF. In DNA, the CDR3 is TGTGCCAGCTCATCCGGACTGAACACCGGGGAGCTGTTTTTT.

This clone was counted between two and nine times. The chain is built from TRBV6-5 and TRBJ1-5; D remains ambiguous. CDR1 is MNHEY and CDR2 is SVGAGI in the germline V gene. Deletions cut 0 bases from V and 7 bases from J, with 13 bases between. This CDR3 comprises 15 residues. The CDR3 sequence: CASSYSGPTGQPQHF. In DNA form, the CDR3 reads TGTGCCAGCAGTTACTCCGGCCCCACGGGGCAGCCCCAGCATTTT.

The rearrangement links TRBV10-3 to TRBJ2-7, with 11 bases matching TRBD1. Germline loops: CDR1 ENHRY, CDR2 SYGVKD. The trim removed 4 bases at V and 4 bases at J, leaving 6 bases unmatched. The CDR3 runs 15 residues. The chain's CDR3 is CAISGTGGLGYEQYF. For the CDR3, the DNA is TGTGCCATCAGTGGGACAGGGGGCTTAGGGTACGAGCAGTACTTC.

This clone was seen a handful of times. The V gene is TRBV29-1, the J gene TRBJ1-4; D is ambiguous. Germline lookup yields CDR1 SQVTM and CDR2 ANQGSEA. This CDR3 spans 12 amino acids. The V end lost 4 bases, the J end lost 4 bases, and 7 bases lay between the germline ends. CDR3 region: CSVGQRNEKLFF. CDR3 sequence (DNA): TGCAGCGTTGGCCAGCGTAATGAAAAACTGTTTTTT.

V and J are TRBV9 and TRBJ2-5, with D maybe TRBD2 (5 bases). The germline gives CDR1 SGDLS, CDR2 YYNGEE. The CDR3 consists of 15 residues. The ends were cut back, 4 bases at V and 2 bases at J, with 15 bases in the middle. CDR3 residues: CASSPNGLAQETQYF. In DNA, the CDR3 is TGTGCCAGCAGCCCCAATGGACTTGCTCAAGAGACCCAGTACTTC.

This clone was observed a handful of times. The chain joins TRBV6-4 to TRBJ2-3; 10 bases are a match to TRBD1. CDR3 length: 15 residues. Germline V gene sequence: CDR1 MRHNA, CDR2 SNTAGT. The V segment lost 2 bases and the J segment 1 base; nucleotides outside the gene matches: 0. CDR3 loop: CASSDGTGGTDTQYF. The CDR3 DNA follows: TGTGCCAGCAGTGACGGGACAGGGGGCACAGATACGCAGTATTTT.